Here is one T cell receptor (beta chain) with its context. Its antigen remains undetermined. Base-call qualities are not available, and no considerably larger clone is one nucleotide away. The immunoSEQ hsTCRB v3.0 assay was used at survey level resolution to sequence the TRB variable region. The targeted TRB sequencing depth was about 40,000-50,000 T-cell genomes per sample. Pooled TRB libraries were sequenced on an Illumina MiSeq with a v3 150-cycle kit. In the original analysis: Repertoire analysis was performed in R inside a reproducible Nextflow workflow that covered QC, data transformation and analysis. Custom analyses were implemented in LymphoSeq2, an R package for AIRR-Seq data exploration. A handful of samples yielding fewer than 5000 total TRB sequences were excluded, leaving about 190 analyzed HIV repertoires. Among the approximately 190 retained HIV repertoires, fewer than 65 were collected before ART initiation and some 130 after ART initiation. Repertoires were downsampled to 5000 TRB nucleotide sequences, with summary statistics averaged over 100 downsampling iterations. Only TRB sequences with CDR3 regions of at least seven amino acids were retained for analysis. Diversity was assessed using a clonality score derived from Shannon entropy and using the Gini coefficient. Repertoire networks linked the top 5000 CDR3 amino acid sequences whenever two sequences differed by an edit distance of one. GLIPH2 predicted antigen specificity groups and MHC restriction for TRB CDR3 amino acid sequences. Known CMV, EBV, HIV or tissue antigen associations were flagged by matching CDR3 amino acid sequences against VDJdb and McPAS-TCR. Pre-ART, post-ART and control groups were compared with Wilcoxon signed-rank tests and Holm-Bonferroni correction. TCRdb took over this immuneACCESS table, retaining in-frame rearrangements with V and J assigned. Such tables are incomplete; in checked studies, under half of the missing clones stem from an unresolved V gene, and the remainder is unexplained. V and J calls and clone size are as listed in that table; D and trimming were resolved from the DNA. A total of nearly 25,000 clones appear in this sample, more than 65% of them only once. The ten largest clonotypes hold roughly 2.4% of the sample.

This sample was taken from a study of long-term antiretroviral therapy in people with HIV (dated by TCRdb to between 2020 and 2023). Some background on the complete study: Collection of the earliest samples took place about a decade ahead of the 2015 WHO recommendation for immediate ART, at a time when ART was typically delayed until CD4 counts fell. Whether ART initiation and durable HIV suppression were associated with changes in peripheral blood TRB repertoire composition and diversity was tested in a retrospective serial study. A total of approximately 200 cryopreserved PBMC samples came from roughly 30 adults with confirmed HIV infection and were collected serially over a mean of about six years (range 1-12). Among the approximately 30 participants with HIV, ten to eleven were female. No cross-contamination during QIAcube processing was seen in test extractions of a monoclonal T-cell line run alongside around 30 polyclonal samples.

Broader findings and caveats from the paper: Starting ART was linked to a significant rise in TRB diversity, yet even with long-term ART the diversity remained significantly lower than in transplant donor controls. The samples were dated from about 2003 to 2017, and the ART regimens that were used may be less effective than current ART regimens. Because pre-ART samples had limited cell numbers, unsorted PBMC were profiled rather than sorted CD4+ and CD8+ T cells. At every time point, the repertoire was dominated by expanded TRB clones first identified before ART initiation, although this dominance fluctuated and, in many PLHIV, declined after ART. Since PBMC availability was limited, sequencing covered only the TCR beta chain, with no alpha chain pairing. No data were available on ART adherence, viral resistance or therapy changes, limiting inferences about post-ART repertoire changes. Narrower CDR3 length ranges were observed in HIV repertoires than in controls, and an antigen-experienced repertoire with only a slight naive shift after ART was suggested by the network structure.

Based on the germline V gene (reference sequence), the CDR1 and CDR2 sequences are GTSNPN and SVGIG. Clipping removes 0 bases from V and 9 bases from J, with 10 as the unmatched junction base count. From the cysteine through the phenylalanine, the CDR3 covers 15 amino acids. This entry keeps only the CDR3 DNA: 45 bases, framed from base 1. To be included, a participant needed at least one PBMC sample from before ART initiation plus at least two post-ART samples. Every participant with HIV received treatment in the United States of America. Before DNA extraction, cryopreserved samples of roughly 0.95-10 million PBMC were thawed and washed. At the time of the earliest PBMC sample, participants with HIV were aged between about 20 and 55 years. PBMC samples from each participant spanned 1-4 timepoints before ART initiation and 2-8 timepoints after ART initiation, with a median of 7 samples. Serial HIV viral load, CD4+ T-cell count, ART history and demographic data were obtained for every participant. A Qiagen kit on a QIAcube was used to extract genomic DNA from unsorted PBMC, with samples processed in batches of 12.

The TCR originated in a man aged 45 to 65 with HIV. The chain is encoded by TRBV30 joined to TRBJ2-5; a stretch of 10 junction bases matches TRBD2. This sample comprised unsorted PBMCs, obtained 3 years after starting antiretroviral therapy. The CDR3 loop reads CAWSVSLAGEYPQYF. In nucleotides, the sequence is TGTGCCTGGAGTGTTAGTCTAGCGGGAGAATATCCCCAGTACTTC.